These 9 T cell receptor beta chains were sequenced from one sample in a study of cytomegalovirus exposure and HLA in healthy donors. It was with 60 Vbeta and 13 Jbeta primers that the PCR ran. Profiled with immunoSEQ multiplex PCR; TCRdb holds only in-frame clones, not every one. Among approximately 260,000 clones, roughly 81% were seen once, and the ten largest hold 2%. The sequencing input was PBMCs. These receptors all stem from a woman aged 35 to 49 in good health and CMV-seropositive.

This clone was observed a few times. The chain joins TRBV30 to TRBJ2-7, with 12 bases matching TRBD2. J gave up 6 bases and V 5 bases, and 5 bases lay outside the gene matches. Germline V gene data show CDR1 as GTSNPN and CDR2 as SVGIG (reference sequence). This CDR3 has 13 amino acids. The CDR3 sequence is CAWETSGSGEQYF. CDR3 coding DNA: TGTGCCTGGGAGACTAGCGGGAGCGGCGAGCAGTACTTC.

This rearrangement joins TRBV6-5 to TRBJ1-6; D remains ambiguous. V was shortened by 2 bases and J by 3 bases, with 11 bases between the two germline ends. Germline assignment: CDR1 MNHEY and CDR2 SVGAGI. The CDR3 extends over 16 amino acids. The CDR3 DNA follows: TGTGCCAGCAGTTACACGCAGGCATTCTATAATTCACCCCTCCACTTT. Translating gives CASSYTQAFYNSPLHF.

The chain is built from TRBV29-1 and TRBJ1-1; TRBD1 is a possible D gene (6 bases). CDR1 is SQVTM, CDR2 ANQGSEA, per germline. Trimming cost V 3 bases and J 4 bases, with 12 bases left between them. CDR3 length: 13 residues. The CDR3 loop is CSVDNGGGTEAFF. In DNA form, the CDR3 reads TGCAGCGTTGATAATGGGGGCGGCACTGAAGCTTTCTTT.

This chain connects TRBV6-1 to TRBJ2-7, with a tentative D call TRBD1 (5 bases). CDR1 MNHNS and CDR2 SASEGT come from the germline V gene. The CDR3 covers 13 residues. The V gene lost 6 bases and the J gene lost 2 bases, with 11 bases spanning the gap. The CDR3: CASSLDRAYEQYF. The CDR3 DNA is TGTGCCAGCAGCCTTGACAGAGCCTACGAGCAGTACTTC.

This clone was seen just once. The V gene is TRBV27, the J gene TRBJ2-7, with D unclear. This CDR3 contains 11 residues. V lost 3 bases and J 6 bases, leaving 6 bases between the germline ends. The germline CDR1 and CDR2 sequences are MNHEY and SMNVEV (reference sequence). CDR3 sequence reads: CASSFRSEQYF. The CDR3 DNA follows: TGTGCCAGCAGTTTCCGGAGCGAGCAGTACTTC.

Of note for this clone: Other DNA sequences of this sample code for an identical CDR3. CDR3 region: CASSGSGTGGSSGRRFF. The CDR3 DNA follows: TGTGCCAGCAGTGGATCCGGGACAGGGGGGTCTAGCGGAAGAAGGTTCTTC. The rearrangement uses TRBV2 and TRBJ2-1, with 11 bases fitting TRBD1. This CDR3 has 17 residues. CDR1 SNHLY and CDR2 FYNNEI come from the germline V gene. The V segment lost 4 bases and the J segment 15 bases; nucleotides outside the gene matches: 20. Combining the CDR3 with reference TRBV2 and TRBJ2-1 gives the whole variable domain EPEVTQTPSHQVTQMGQEVILRCVPISNHLYFYWYRQILGQKVEFLVSFYNNEISEKSEIFDDQFSVERPDGSNFTLKIRSTKLEDSAMYFCASSGSGTGGSSGRRFFGPGTRLTVL.

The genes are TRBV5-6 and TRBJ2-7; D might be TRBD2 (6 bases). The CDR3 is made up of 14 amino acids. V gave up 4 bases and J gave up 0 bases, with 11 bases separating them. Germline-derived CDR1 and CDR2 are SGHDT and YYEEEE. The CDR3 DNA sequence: TGTGCCAGCAGCCGGGACTTGAGCTCCTACGAGCAGTACTTC. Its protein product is CASSRDLSSYEQYF.

The DNA of the CDR3 is TGTGCCAGTAGTATAAGGGGGCTGAACACCGGGGAGCTGTTTTTT. This gives the protein CASSIRGLNTGELFF. The rearrangement joins TRBV19 to TRBJ2-2; 7 bases map to TRBD1. CDR1 is LNHDA and CDR2 is SQIVND in the germline V gene (reference sequence). V trimming: 2 bases; J trimming: 1 base; junction bases outside the gene matches: 1. This CDR3 is built from 15 residues.

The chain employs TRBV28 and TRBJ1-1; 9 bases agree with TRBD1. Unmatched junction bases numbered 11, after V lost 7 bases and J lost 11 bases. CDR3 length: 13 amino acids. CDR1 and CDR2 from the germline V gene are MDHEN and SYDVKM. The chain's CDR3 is CASNSHRGLSAFF. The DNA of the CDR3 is TGTGCCAGCAATTCCCACAGGGGGCTGTCGGCTTTCTTT.